The 21 T cell receptor beta chains below all came from one sample that was sequenced in a study of shared clonotypes between healthy human individuals. Naive CD8 cells lacked CD45RO, underwent positive selection for CCR7 and left out terminally differentiated effector memory CD45RA+ cells. TCRdb's copy holds only in-frame clones and misses some; the assay was immunoSEQ multiplex PCR. The repertoire holds about 2 million clones, over 85% seen once, with roughly 1.2% in the top ten. Source material: naive CD8+ T cells sorted from blood. All receptors derive from a man younger than 35 in good health.

The chain recombines TRBV7-3 with TRBJ2-1, with D hard to call. V dropped 5 bases and J dropped 6 bases, with 26 bases sitting between them. The CDR3 is 18 amino acids. The germline gives CDR1 SGHTA, CDR2 FQGTGA. In nucleotides, the CDR3 is TGTGCCAGCAGCCCCACTTCGTTCGAGTCGCCCCCCGGCAATGAGCAGTTCTTC. It yields the protein CASSPTSFESPPGNEQFF.

The V gene is TRBV4-1, the J gene TRBJ1-6; D unresolved. V was shortened by 1 base and J by 8 bases, with 9 bases between the two germline ends. The CDR3 consists of 14 residues. The germline CDR1 and CDR2 sequences are MGHRA and YSYEKL. The CDR3 DNA is TGCGCCAGCAGCCAAGGGATGAAGGATTCACCCCTCCACTTT. This encodes CASSQGMKDSPLHF.

The chain uses TRBV5-6 and TRBJ2-1; D not certain. Germline V CDR1 and CDR2: SGHDT, YYEEEE. This CDR3 is built from 13 residues. Trimming removed 4 bases at V and 5 bases at J, with 10 bases between. CDR3 sequence reads: CASSLGADNEQFF. The CDR3 DNA reads as TGTGCCAGCAGCCTCGGAGCCGACAATGAGCAGTTCTTC. Combining the CDR3 with reference TRBV5-6 and TRBJ2-1 gives the whole variable domain DAGVTQSPTHLIKTRGQQVTLRCSPKSGHDTVSWYQQALGQGPQFIFQYYEEEERQRGNFPDRFSGHQFPNYSSELNVNALLLGDSALYLCASSLGADNEQFFGPGTRLTVL.

This chain connects TRBV7-6 to TRBJ2-7; TRBD2 agrees at 10 bases. The CDR3 extends over 14 amino acids. The V and J ends lost 6 bases and 4 bases, in that order; junction bases with no gene match: 6. Germline assignment: CDR1 SGHVS and CDR2 FNYEAQ. CDR3 DNA: TGTGCCAGCAGTTCTAGCGGGAGTGGGTACGAGCAGTACTTC. Its translation is CASSSSGSGYEQYF. Filled out from reference TRBV7-6 and TRBJ2-7, the complete variable domain reads GAGVSQSPRYKVTKRGQDVALRCDPISGHVSLYWYRQALGQGPEFLTYFNYEAQQDKSGLPNDRFSAERPEGSISTLTIQRTEQRDSAMYRCASSSSGSGYEQYFGPGTRLTVT.

The V gene is TRBV5-6, the J gene TRBJ2-3; D perhaps matches TRBD1 (5 bases). With 0 bases removed from V and 4 bases from J, the gap between germline ends came to 12 bases. The CDR3 length is 15 residues. CDR1 is SGHDT and CDR2 is YYEEEE in the germline V gene. The CDR3 spells CASSLVGAVADTQYF. Written as DNA, the CDR3 is TGTGCCAGCAGCTTGGTAGGGGCAGTTGCAGATACGCAGTATTTT. Full variable domain (rest looked up from reference TRBV5-6 and TRBJ2-3): DAGVTQSPTHLIKTRGQQVTLRCSPKSGHDTVSWYQQALGQGPQFIFQYYEEEERQRGNFPDRFSGHQFPNYSSELNVNALLLGDSALYLCASSLVGAVADTQYFGPGTRLTVL.

The chain couples TRBV10-3 to TRBJ1-1; D is undetermined. The germline CDR1 and CDR2 sequences are ENHRY and SYGVKD. The ends were cut back, 11 bases at V and 1 base at J, with 11 bases in the middle. This CDR3 has 12 amino acids. The CDR3 sequence is CAASVGNTEAFF. The CDR3 bases are TGTGCCGCCTCCGTGGGGAACACTGAAGCTTTCTTT.

A single count supports this clone. The same CDR3 can be traced to other DNA sequences in this sample. The rearrangement joins TRBV4-1 to TRBJ1-1; 9 nucleotides agree with TRBD1. The CDR3 is made up of 14 amino acids. Germline loops: CDR1 MGHRA, CDR2 YSYEKL. Trimming removed 3 bases from V and 5 bases from J; junction bases left unmatched: 4. The CDR3 loop is CASSQTGGGTEAFF. In DNA, the CDR3 is TGCGCCAGCAGCCAGACAGGGGGAGGTACTGAAGCTTTCTTT.

This clone was seen a few times. The conserved final phenylalanine or tryptophan is absent from the CDR3, which likely points to a read error. No DNA is shown, since the ends of the CDR3 on it are uncertain; the CDR3 is the one TCRdb lists. CDR3 sequence reads: CASRPRHY. The chain recombines TRBV7-9 with TRBJ1-5; the D call of TRBD1 is as the table states it, not checked on the DNA. The CDR3 totals 8 residues, both ends included. The germline V gene encodes CDR1 SEHNR and CDR2 FQNEAQ (reference sequence).

A single count supports this clone. Other DNA sequences within the sample encode an identical CDR3. The chain recombines TRBV27 with TRBJ2-7; D possibly corresponds to TRBD2 (7 bases). Germline V gene sequence: CDR1 MNHEY, CDR2 SMNVEV (reference sequence). The V end lost 2 bases, the J end lost 2 bases, and 10 bases lay between the germline ends. CDR3 length: 14 amino acids. The CDR3 sequence is CASSLAGATYEQYF. The CDR3 nucleotides are TGTGCCAGCAGTTTAGCGGGGGCCACCTACGAGCAGTACTTC.

The CDR3: CASSGLGQTEAFF. DNA for the CDR3: TGTGCCAGCAGCGGCCTTGGACAAACTGAAGCTTTCTTT. The rearrangement links TRBV9 to TRBJ1-1; TRBD1 might be the D (5 bases). Trimming shortened V by 3 bases and J by 5 bases, and 11 bases separated the two germline ends. Germline loops: CDR1 SGDLS, CDR2 YYNGEE. The CDR3 runs 13 residues.

The chain carries TRBV7-9 and TRBJ1-4; 7 nucleotides align to TRBD1. CDR1 is SEHNR, CDR2 FQNEAQ, per germline (reference sequence). The CDR3 is 19 residues long. V lost 5 bases to trimming and J lost 0 bases; unmatched junction nucleotides: 15. CDR3 DNA sequence: TGTGCCAGCAGCAATTTCGGGACAGCCAACCCCGCAACTAATGAAAAACTGTTTTTT. Residues: CASSNFGTANPATNEKLFF.

V usage is TRBV4-3 and J usage is TRBJ2-1, with D perhaps assigned TRBD1 or TRBD2 (6 bases each). The CDR3 has 13 amino acids. CDR1 is LGHNA and CDR2 is YSLEER in the germline V gene. Trimming took 0 bases from V and 12 from J, leaving 12 bases between them. CDR3 region: CASSQEGGGAQFF. As DNA, the CDR3 is TGCGCCAGCAGCCAAGAGGGGGGCGGGGCGCAGTTCTTC.

Notes on this clone: The sample holds other DNA sequences that translate to the same CDR3. The rearrangement links TRBV4-3 to TRBJ2-7, with TRBD1 as a possible D gene (6 bases). Between the trimmed V and J ends, which lost 1 base and 4 bases, there was a span of 11 bases. Germline CDR1 is LGHNA and CDR2 is YSLEER. The CDR3 totals 14 residues. CDR3 DNA sequence: TGCGCCAGCAGCCAAGGTAGAGGGGGATACGAGCAGTACTTC. It translates to CASSQGRGGYEQYF.

The rearrangement links TRBV5-6 to TRBJ2-2; 8 bases are a match to TRBD2. CDR1 and CDR2 from the germline V gene are SGHDT and YYEEEE. The J segment lost 0 bases and the V segment lost 4 bases, leaving 2 bases of the junction unmatched. This CDR3 is built from 15 residues. Here the CDR3 DNA reads TGTGCCAGCAGCGCGACTAGCGCGAACACCGGGGAGCTGTTTTTT. Residues: CASSATSANTGELFF.

This sequence joins TRBV4-3 and TRBJ2-4; weak D call: TRBD2 (6 bases). The CDR3 runs to 16 residues. Trimming took off 1 base at V and 3 bases at J, with 13 bases between the two ends. Germline CDR1 reads LGHNA; CDR2 reads YSLEER. The CDR3 sequence: CASSQVGSGLKNIQYF. The CDR3 coding sequence is TGCGCCAGCAGCCAAGTCGGCTCGGGACTCAAAAACATTCAGTACTTC.

The rearrangement links TRBV10-3 to TRBJ1-1; 7 bases line up with TRBD1. The germline CDR1 and CDR2 sequences are ENHRY and SYGVKD. The V segment lost 3 bases and the J segment 5 bases; nucleotides outside the gene matches: 0. The CDR3 has 12 residues. The CDR3 region has the DNA TGTGCCATCAGTGAACAGGGGACTGAAGCTTTCTTT. Protein product: CAISEQGTEAFF.

This rearrangement joins TRBV7-9 to TRBJ2-7, with D unresolved. Trimming pared 5 bases from V and 7 bases from J, leaving 15 bases between. CDR1 and CDR2 (germline): SEHNR, FQNEAQ (reference sequence). CDR3 length: 13 amino acids. The CDR3 spells CASSPRTVWEQYF. The CDR3 nucleotides are TGTGCCAGCAGCCCTAGGACGGTCTGGGAGCAGTACTTC.

To note about this clone: The sample holds other DNA sequences that translate to the same CDR3. The J gene is TRBJ2-7, the V gene TRBV4-3; 12 bases line up with TRBD2. Germline V CDR1 and CDR2: LGHNA, YSLEER. CDR3 length equals 15 residues. V lost 4 bases to trimming and J lost 4 bases; unmatched junction nucleotides: 5. The DNA for the CDR3 is TGCGCCAGCAGCCTTGGACTAGCGGGGACATACGAGCAGTACTTC. This codes for CASSLGLAGTYEQYF.

V gene TRBV10-2 combines with J gene TRBJ2-2, with D unclear. Germline loops: CDR1 WSHSY, CDR2 SAAADI. Between the trimmed V and J ends, which lost 6 bases and 3 bases, there was a span of 11 bases. There are 14 residues in the CDR3. The DNA for the CDR3 is TGCGCCAGCAGAAGCGATCCCTACACCGGGGAGCTGTTTTTT. It translates to CASRSDPYTGELFF.

The chain recombines TRBV2 with TRBJ2-5; TRBD1 matches at 7 bases. The CDR3 loop spans 16 amino acids. The V gene's germline CDR1 is SNHLY and CDR2 FYNNEI. Trimming cost V 4 bases and J 5 bases; bases outside gene matches: 13. The chain's CDR3 is CASSGGTEGTGETQYF. The DNA of the CDR3 is TGTGCCAGCAGTGGGGGGACAGAGGGGACCGGTGAGACCCAGTACTTC.

This chain uses TRBV9 with TRBJ1-6, with 7 bases lining up with TRBD1. This CDR3 is 15 amino acids long. The V gene end was trimmed by 4 bases and the J gene end by 4 bases; junction bases not matched to a gene: 5. Germline V gene data show CDR1 as SGDLS and CDR2 as YYNGEE. The CDR3 DNA reads as TGTGCCAGCAGCCCGGGGACAGAGTATAATTCACCCCTCCACTTT. Amino acids: CASSPGTEYNSPLHF.